The 29 T cell receptor beta chains below were found in one sample sequenced in a study of vaccination effects on CD4 cells after COVID-19 (dated by TCRdb to between 2021 and 2022). No antigen has been identified for these receptors. To identify antigen-specific CD4+ T cell clonotypes by their expansion, the ViraFEST assay first stimulated PBMC with viral peptide pools and then applied TCR sequencing. After around 10 days of culture, CD4+ T cells were isolated with the EasySep CD4+ T cell isolation kit. Healthy vaccine recipients had no prior SARS-CoV-2 infection, confirmed by negative nucleocapsid antibodies before and after vaccination. Library prep was done by the immunoSEQ multiplex PCR assay. TCRdb carries this immuneACCESS record with in-frame sequences only. Its versions omit some clonotypes, under half of them owing to an unresolved V gene in the studies checked, with the rest unexplained. Recorded for this sample are some 69,000 clones; roughly four fifths of them occurred a single time. The ten largest clones represent approximately 3% of the sample.

The source was CD4+ T cells from PBMCs cultured with HCoV-NL63 spike peptides, collected before COVID-19 vaccination. The cell subset or site label corresponds to: HCoV-NL63 spike overlapping peptide pool stimulation. The receptor set was obtained from a human donor who received a COVID-19 vaccine.

The CDR3 nucleotides read TGTGCCAGTAGTTTCCTACCAGGGGTCGCCACTGAAGCTTTCTTT. This codes for CASSFLPGVATEAFF. The chain links TRBV19 to TRBJ1-1; weak D call: TRBD1 (6 bases). The CDR3 is made up of 15 amino acids. V was clipped by 5 bases and J by 4 bases, with 17 bases between them. Germline V gene sequence: CDR1 LNHDA, CDR2 SQIVND (reference sequence). The entire variable domain, with the rest obtained from reference TRBV19 and TRBJ1-1, is as follows: DGGITQSPKYLFRKEGQNVTLSCEQNLNHDAMYWYRQDPGQGLRLIYYSQIVNDFQKGDIAEGYSVSREKKESFPLTVTSAQKNPTAFYLCASSFLPGVATEAFFGQGTRLTVV.

The chain links TRBV2 to TRBJ2-2; D uncertain. The CDR3 extends over 13 amino acids. Germline CDR1 is SNHLY and CDR2 is FYNNEI. Trimming removed 7 bases from V and 8 bases from J, with 14 bases in between. The CDR3 here is CASTFKGSGELFF. The CDR3 coding sequence is TGTGCCAGCACTTTTAAGGGTTCGGGGGAGCTGTTTTTT.

The chain has TRBV4-1 and TRBJ1-6; 8 positions match TRBD1. The germline CDR1 and CDR2 sequences are MGHRA and YSYEKL. The J segment lost 7 bases and the V segment lost 3 bases, leaving 5 bases of the junction unmatched. This CDR3 has 15 amino acids. CDR3 amino acids: CASSQVDRDNSPLHF. For the CDR3, the DNA is TGCGCCAGCAGCCAGGTGGACAGGGACAATTCACCCCTCCACTTT.

The chain has TRBV7-6 and TRBJ1-2; D unresolved. Germline V gene lookup returns CDR1 SGHVS and CDR2 FNYEAQ. Trimming removed 5 bases at V and 7 bases at J, with 23 bases between. The CDR3 runs 16 residues. The chain's CDR3 is CASSPREAGKFSGYTF. CDR3 coding DNA: TGTGCCAGCAGCCCCCGGGAGGCGGGGAAATTTTCTGGCTACACCTTC.

V usage is TRBV9 and J usage is TRBJ2-6; 12 nucleotides align to TRBD1. After removal of 3 bases from V and 0 bases from J, the junction contained 4 bases not matched to a gene. CDR3 length: 18 amino acids. Germline-derived CDR1 and CDR2 are SGDLS and YYNGEE. The CDR3 nucleotides are TGTGCCAGCAGCGCCCGGGACAGGGGGCCCTCTGGGGCCAACGTCCTGACTTTC. This codes for CASSARDRGPSGANVLTF. The full variable domain, rest sourced from reference TRBV9 and TRBJ2-6, is DSGVTQTPKHLITATGQRVTLRCSPRSGDLSVYWYQQSLDQGLQFLIQYYNGEERAKGNILERFSAQQFPDLHSELNLSSLELGDSALYFCASSARDRGPSGANVLTFGAGSRLTVL.

The rearrangement joins TRBV9 to TRBJ1-6; D gene ambiguous. The length of the CDR3 is 12 residues. V was clipped by 1 base and J by 7 bases, with 3 bases between them. The germline V gene encodes CDR1 SGDLS and CDR2 YYNGEE. The CDR3 sequence is CASSVTNSPLHF. The CDR3 nucleotides are TGTGCCAGCAGCGTAACGAATTCACCCCTCCACTTT.

The chain recombines TRBV6-1 with TRBJ1-5; no definite D call. Germline lookup yields CDR1 MNHNS and CDR2 SASEGT. This CDR3 region has 11 residues. V lost 2 bases and J 6 bases, leaving 2 bases between the germline ends. CDR3 sequence: CASSESQPQHF. The DNA for the CDR3 is TGTGCCAGCAGTGAAAGTCAGCCCCAGCATTTT.

The chain carries TRBV7-2 and TRBJ2-5; maybe TRBD2 (6 bases). Germline lookup yields CDR1 SGHTA and CDR2 FQGNSA. Trimming stripped 7 bases from V and 4 bases from J, with 13 bases between. The CDR3 is 13 residues long. DNA of the CDR3: TGTGCCAGCATGGAGGGTCGAGGAGAGACCCAGTACTTC. The encoded protein is CASMEGRGETQYF.

V usage is TRBV6-2 or TRBV6-3 and J usage is TRBJ1-5, with D unresolved. The CDR3 consists of 13 residues. The V end lost 6 bases, the J end lost 2 bases, and 8 bases lay between the germline ends. The germline V gene has CDR1 MNHEY and CDR2 SVGEGT. The CDR3 here is CASSSTGNQPQHF. CDR3 nucleotides: TGTGCCAGCAGCAGTACAGGCAATCAGCCCCAGCATTTT.

This clone came up a few times. The chain links TRBV5-1 to TRBJ1-2; possible D gene TRBD1, 5 bases. Germline V gene sequence: CDR1 SGHRS, CDR2 YFSETQ. The CDR3 runs 13 residues. V was pared by 0 bases and J by 8 bases, with 11 bases between. For the CDR3, the DNA is TGCGCCAGCAGCTTGGGGGGGGATAAAGGCTACACCTTC. This translates into CASSLGGDKGYTF.

This chain links TRBV5-6 with TRBJ1-1; D uncertain. This CDR3 has 11 residues. Trimming removed 6 bases from V and 2 bases from J, with 5 bases in between. Germline values: CDR1 SGHDT, CDR2 YYEEEE. This CDR3 is CASTYNTEAFF. As DNA, the CDR3 is TGTGCCAGCACCTATAACACTGAAGCTTTCTTT.

This rearrangement joins TRBV5-1 to TRBJ1-4; perhaps TRBD1 as D (6 bases). The length of the CDR3 is 16 residues. V was shortened by 0 bases and J by 2 bases, with 11 bases between the two germline ends. The germline CDR1 and CDR2 sequences are SGHRS and YFSETQ. The CDR3 is CASSLARGGTNEKLFF. The CDR3 DNA sequence: TGCGCCAGCAGCTTGGCCAGGGGAGGGACTAATGAAAAACTGTTTTTT.

J is TRBJ1-6 and V is TRBV7-2, with D unclear. V was shortened by 4 bases and J by 9 bases, with 16 bases between the two germline ends. The CDR3 is 15 amino acids. Germline assignment: CDR1 SGHTA and CDR2 FQGNSA. CDR3 sequence (DNA): TGTGCCAGCAGCTCTCAGTCCTCCCTGGGTTCACCCCTCCACTTT. Amino acids: CASSSQSSLGSPLHF.

This chain connects TRBV5-5 to TRBJ2-7; 7 nucleotides agree with TRBD1. This CDR3 is 13 amino acids long. Trimming cost V 2 bases and J 4 bases; bases outside gene matches: 3. Germline V lookup: CDR1 SGHKS, CDR2 YYEKEE (reference sequence). The chain's CDR3 is CASSLRGLYEQYV. In DNA, the CDR3 is TGTGCCAGCAGCTTAAGGGGGCTGTACGAGCAGTACGTC.

The chain couples TRBV28 to TRBJ2-2; 10 nucleotides line up with TRBD1. J lost 5 bases, V lost 6 bases, and 6 bases had no gene match. CDR1 is MDHEN and CDR2 is SYDVKM in the germline V gene. This CDR3 comprises 15 residues. The CDR3 DNA is TGTGCCAGCAGCCCCGGGGACAGGGGAACCGGGGAGCTGTTTTTT. It specifies CASSPGDRGTGELFF.

The V and J genes are TRBV20-1 and TRBJ1-5, with TRBD1 identical over 7 bases. V was clipped by 5 bases and J by 9 bases; unmatched bases: 4. From germline, CDR1 is DFQATT and CDR2 SNEGSKA (reference sequence). The CDR3 sequence is 11 residues long. CDR3 region: CSAPDRAPQHF. The DNA of the CDR3 is TGCAGTGCTCCAGACAGGGCGCCCCAGCATTTT.

This rearrangement joins TRBV4-1 to TRBJ2-1, with 11 bases that match TRBD2. This CDR3 is built from 13 residues. Germline values: CDR1 MGHRA, CDR2 YSYEKL. The V segment lost 3 bases and the J segment 10 bases; nucleotides outside the gene matches: 2. The CDR3 DNA reads TGCGCCAGCAGCCACGTAGCGGGGGGGGAGCAGTTCTTC. Protein: CASSHVAGGEQFF.

The genes are TRBV28 and TRBJ2-7; TRBD2 matches at 9 bases. The J segment lost 1 base and the V segment lost 3 bases, leaving 7 bases of the junction unmatched. CDR1 and CDR2 from the germline V gene are MDHEN and SYDVKM. There are 16 residues in the CDR3. The CDR3 sequence is CASSFSLAGLSYEQYV. CDR3 sequence (DNA): TGTGCCAGCAGTTTTTCCCTAGCGGGGCTGTCCTACGAGCAGTACGTC.

V usage is TRBV5-6 and J usage is TRBJ2-2, with D unresolved. The germline V gene encodes CDR1 SGHDT and CDR2 YYEEEE. V lost 1 base and J lost 3, with 4 bases in between. The CDR3 is 13 amino acids. CDR3: CASSLFYTGELFF. CDR3 nucleotides: TGTGCCAGCAGCTTGTTTTACACCGGGGAGCTGTTTTTT.

Remarks on this clone: This sample also contains other DNA sequences that code for the same CDR3. The chain carries TRBV29-1 and TRBJ1-5, with 8 bases that match TRBD1. In germline, CDR1 is SQVTM, CDR2 ANQGSEA. The CDR3 extends over 13 amino acids. Unmatched junction bases numbered 2, after V lost 4 bases and J lost 3 bases. DNA for the CDR3: TGCAGCGTTGGGACAGGGTCCAATCAGCCCCAGCATTTT. Its protein product is CSVGTGSNQPQHF.

This clone has a handful of counts. The chain recombines TRBV7-8 with TRBJ2-1, with D unresolved. The CDR3 length is 14 residues. Trimming pared 7 bases from V and 0 bases from J, leaving 10 bases between. CDR1 is SGHVS, CDR2 FQNEAQ, per germline. The DNA for the CDR3 is TGTGCCAGCAACCCGACCCCCTCCTACAATGAGCAGTTCTTC. This sequence encodes CASNPTPSYNEQFF.

V and J are TRBV7-8 and TRBJ1-4; 9 nucleotides line up with TRBD1. The CDR3 extends over 14 amino acids. Losses at the gene ends were 4 bases for V and 7 bases for J; bases not matched to a gene: 4. Germline CDR1 SGHVS, CDR2 FQNEAQ. CDR3 region: CASSWTGDGEKLFF. The CDR3 region has the DNA TGTGCCAGCAGCTGGACAGGGGATGGTGAAAAACTGTTTTTT.

The rearrangement links TRBV18 to TRBJ2-7; D remains ambiguous. CDR3 length: 14 residues. CDR1 KGHSH and CDR2 LQKENI come from the germline V gene. Trimming shortened V by 1 base and J by 7 bases, and 14 bases separated the two germline ends. This CDR3 is CASSPQGGVMEQYV. The CDR3, as DNA: TGTGCCAGCTCACCACAGGGTGGGGTGATGGAGCAGTACGTC.

This clone was recorded a few times. The J gene is TRBJ2-2, the V gene TRBV6-6; possibly TRBD1 for D (6 bases). V gave up 10 bases and J gave up 0 bases, with 12 bases separating them. The length of the CDR3 is 14 residues. Germline-derived CDR1 and CDR2 are MNHNY and SVGAGI (reference sequence). CDR3 sequence: CATQDSSNTGELFF. CDR3 DNA: TGTGCCACTCAGGACAGTTCGAACACCGGGGAGCTGTTTTTT.

On this clone itself: The junction departs from germline at one end; a sequencing error may be responsible. This chain connects TRBV6-2 or TRBV6-3 to TRBJ1-6; weak D call: TRBD1 (6 bases). In germline, CDR1 is MNHEY, CDR2 SVGEGT. This CDR3 region has 14 residues. The CDR3 loop is CASSYWTARGPLHF. Here the CDR3 DNA reads TGTGCCAGCAGCTACTGGACAGCCAGGGGACCCCTCCACTTT.

This clone has a single count. The genes are TRBV5-8 and TRBJ2-2; D possibly matches TRBD1 or TRBD2 (5 bases each). The CDR3 spans 14 residues. Trimming took 0 bases from V and 4 from J, leaving 7 bases between them. CDR1 is SGHTS, CDR2 YDEGEE, per germline. The CDR3 loop is CASSLVGVTGELFF. CDR3 DNA: TGTGCCAGCAGCTTGGTGGGGGTCACCGGGGAGCTGTTTTTT.

CDR3 nucleotides: TGTGCCAGCTCATCGACAGGGGCTAATGAAAAACTGTTTTTT. Protein product: CASSSTGANEKLFF. The chain recombines TRBV18 with TRBJ1-4; 8 bases are shared with TRBD1. CDR1 is KGHSH, CDR2 LQKENI, per germline. With 5 bases clipped from V and 3 bases from J, the junction kept 2 bases outside the gene matches. CDR3 length equals 14 residues.

The CDR3, as DNA: TGTGCCAGCCCCTCCGTAGGACAGGGTGACACTGAAGCTTTCTTT. It yields the protein CASPSVGQGDTEAFF. V is TRBV5-8 and J is TRBJ1-1; the match to TRBD1 covers 8 bases. The ends lost 7 bases at V and 3 bases at J; junction bases unmatched: 11. The V gene's germline CDR1 is SGHTS and CDR2 YDEGEE. The CDR3 spans 15 residues.

CDR3 sequence reads: CASGTPPKDTQYF. DNA for the CDR3: TGTGCCAGCGGTACCCCCCCGAAGGATACGCAGTATTTT. J is TRBJ2-3 and V is TRBV7-2; no firm D call. CDR1 is SGHTA, CDR2 FQGNSA, per germline. The CDR3 covers 13 residues. V shed 8 bases and J shed 6 bases, with 15 bases lying between them. The variable domain in full, with the rest retrieved from reference TRBV7-2 and TRBJ2-3, is GAGVSQSPSNKVTEKGKDVELRCDPISGHTALYWYRQSLGQGLEFLIYFQGNSAPDKSGLPSDRFSAERTGGSVSTLTIQRTQQEDSAVYLCASGTPPKDTQYFGPGTRLTVL.